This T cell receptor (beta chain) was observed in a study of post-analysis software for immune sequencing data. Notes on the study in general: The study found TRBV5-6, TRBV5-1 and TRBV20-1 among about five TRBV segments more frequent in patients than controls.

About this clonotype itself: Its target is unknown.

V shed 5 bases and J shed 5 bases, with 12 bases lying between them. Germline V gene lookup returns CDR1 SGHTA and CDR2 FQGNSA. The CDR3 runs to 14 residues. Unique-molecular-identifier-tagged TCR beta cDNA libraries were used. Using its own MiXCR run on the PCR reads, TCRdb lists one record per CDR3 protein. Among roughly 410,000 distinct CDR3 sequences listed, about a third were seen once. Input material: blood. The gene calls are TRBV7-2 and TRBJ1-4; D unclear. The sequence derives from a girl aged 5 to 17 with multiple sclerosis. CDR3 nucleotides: TGTGCCAGCAGCCCGTGGATGCAGAATGAAAAACTGTTTTTT. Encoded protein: CASSPWMQNEKLFF.